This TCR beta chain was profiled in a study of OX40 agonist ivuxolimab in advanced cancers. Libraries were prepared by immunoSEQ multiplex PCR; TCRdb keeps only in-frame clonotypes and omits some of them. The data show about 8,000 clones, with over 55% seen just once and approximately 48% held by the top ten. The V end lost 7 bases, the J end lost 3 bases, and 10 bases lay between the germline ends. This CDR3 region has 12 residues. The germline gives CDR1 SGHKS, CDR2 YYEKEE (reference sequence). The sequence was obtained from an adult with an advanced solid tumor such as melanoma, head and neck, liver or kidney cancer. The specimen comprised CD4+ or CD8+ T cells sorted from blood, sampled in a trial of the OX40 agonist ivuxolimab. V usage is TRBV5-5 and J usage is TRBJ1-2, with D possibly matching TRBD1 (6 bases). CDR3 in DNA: TGTGCCAGCGAGGGGGGCGACTATGGCTACACCTTC. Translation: CASEGGDYGYTF.